The subject of this entry is one T cell receptor (beta chain). The antigen is not known. This specimen comes from a study of identical twins. Whole-study results and caveats: Abundant beta clonotypes from cord blood had fewer insertions, unlike memory repertoires, which showed none.

A universal primer site was incorporated via template switching, and the cDNA contained unique molecular identifiers. Via MiXCR, TCRdb re-called the 5' RACE reads, giving one row per CDR3 protein. The table lists some 1,600,000 distinct CDR3 sequences, less than 35% of them singletons. This receptor was obtained from a newborn girl in good health. The material sequenced was cord blood.

CDR3 sequence: CASSQKGGLIGQGSSYEQYF. CDR3 coding DNA: TGTGCCAGCAGCCAAAAAGGTGGTTTGATAGGGCAGGGAAGCTCCTACGAGCAGTACTTC. The rearrangement joins TRBV4-2 to TRBJ2-7, with D possibly TRBD1 on 5 matching bases. V was pared by 2 bases and J by 0 bases, with 26 bases between. This CDR3 is 20 amino acids long. Germline CDR1 LGHNA, CDR2 YNFKEQ.